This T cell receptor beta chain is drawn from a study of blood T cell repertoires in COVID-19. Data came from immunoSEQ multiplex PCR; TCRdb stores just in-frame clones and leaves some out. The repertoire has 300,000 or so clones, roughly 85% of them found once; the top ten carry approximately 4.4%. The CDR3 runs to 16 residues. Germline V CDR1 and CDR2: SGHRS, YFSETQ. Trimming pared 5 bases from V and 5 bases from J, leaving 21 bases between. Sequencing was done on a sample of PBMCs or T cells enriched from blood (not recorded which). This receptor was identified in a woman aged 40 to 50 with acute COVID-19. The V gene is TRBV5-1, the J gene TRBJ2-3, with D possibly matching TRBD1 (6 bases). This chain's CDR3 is CASRTYGGRGQDTQYF. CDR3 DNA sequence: TGCGCCAGCAGGACTTATGGAGGCAGGGGACAAGATACGCAGTATTTT.